Each of the 3 T cell receptor beta chains below was sequenced from the same sample in a study of cytomegalovirus exposure and HLA in healthy donors. PCR used 60 Vbeta primers and 13 Jbeta primers. Only in-frame clones appear in the TCRdb table, and some are missing; sequencing was by immunoSEQ multiplex PCR. Among fewer than 100,000 clones listed, over 75% were seen once. The material sequenced was PBMCs. The receptors shown here come from a female donor in good health and CMV-seronegative.

The rearrangement links TRBV11-2 to TRBJ2-1; TRBD2 aligns across 9 bases. V dropped 4 bases and J dropped 0; count of bases not matched to a gene: 4. The CDR3 is 16 residues long. Germline CDR1 SGHAT, CDR2 FQNNGV. The CDR3 DNA reads as TGTGCCAGCAGCTCGTTTAGCGGGAGCTCCTACAATGAGCAGTTCTTC. Translated, it gives CASSSFSGSSYNEQFF.

This clone was recorded a few times. The J gene is TRBJ1-2, the V gene TRBV4-2, with a possible D match to TRBD1 (5 bases). The germline V gene encodes CDR1 LGHNA and CDR2 YNFKEQ. The CDR3 has 18 amino acids. V lost 0 bases to trimming and J lost 6 bases, with 23 bases between them. The CDR3 nucleotides read TGTGCCAGCAGCCAAGATCATCGTGAAGGCGGCAGGGCGGATGGCTACACCTTC. Its protein is CASSQDHREGGRADGYTF.

The rearrangement links TRBV5-1 to TRBJ2-1; 7 bases align to TRBD2. V trimming: 4 bases; J trimming: 8 bases; junction bases outside the gene matches: 9. The CDR3 length is 14 residues. Germline V CDR1 and CDR2: SGHRS, YFSETQ. The CDR3 DNA follows: TGCGCCAGCAGCCCGAGACTAGCTCCCGATGAGCAGTTCTTC. Protein product: CASSPRLAPDEQFF.